These T cell receptor beta chains were read from a single sample in a study of preoperative IRX-2 immunotherapy in early breast cancer. This table comes from immunoSEQ multiplex PCR, and its TCRdb copy is limited to in-frame clones, with some not included. Found here are more than 25,000 clones, almost 90% of them singletons; the top ten hold 9.8%. Sampling was performed from a patient treated with IRX-2 immunotherapy. The receptors were gathered from a human donor with breast cancer. The CDR3 runs from the conserved cysteine through the conserved F or W. The D gene is left open where the match is weak. Clone size, where shown, is once, few, many, or a class for clones that have expanded.

v_gene	d_gene	j_gene	abundance	len	CDR3nt	CDR3aa
TRBV6-6	NA	TRBJ1-1	NA	15	TGTGCCAGCAGTTACTCGGGGGCAGGGAACACTGAAGCTTTCTTT	CASSYSGAGNTEAFF
TRBV5-4	TRBD2	TRBJ2-1	few	16	TGTGCCAGCAGCTCCTTTAGCGGGAGGCCCTACAATGAGCAGTTCTTC	CASSSFSGRPYNEQFF
TRBV4-3	NA	TRBJ2-2	NA	16	TGCGCCAGCAGCCAAGATAGGCCTGCGAACACCGGGGAGCTGTTTTTT	CASSQDRPANTGELFF
TRBV19	NA	TRBJ2-1	NA	11	TGTGCCAGTAGCAGATTAAGAGAGCAGTTCTTC	CASSRLREQFF
TRBV7-6	NA	TRBJ1-3	NA	16	TGTGCCAGCAGCTTAGTCCGTCAGAACTCTGGAAACACCATATATTTT	CASSLVRQNSGNTIYF
TRBV27	NA	TRBJ2-6	NA	16	TGTGCCAGCAGTTTGACAGGCGTCTCTGGGGCCAACGTCCTGACTTTC	CASSLTGVSGANVLTF
TRBV7-2	TRBD2	TRBJ2-5	NA	14	TGTGCCAGCAGGACTAGCGGGGGGGCGGAGACCCAGTACTTC	CASRTSGGAETQYF
TRBV19	NA	TRBJ2-3	NA	18	TGTGCCAGTAGTATAGGAGGGGTTTTGGGGAAGTGGACAGATACGCAGTATTTT	CASSIGGVLGKWTDTQYF
TRBV1	NA	TRBJ2-2	NA	16	TGCACCTCCCGGGGCACGGCTAGCGAAGGAACCGGGGAGCTGTTTTTT	CTSRGTASEGTGELFF
TRBV5-1	TRBD1	TRBJ1-4	NA	15	TGCGCCAGCAGCCCGACCAGGGGGACTAATGAAAAACTGTTTTTT	CASSPTRGTNEKLFF
TRBV19	TRBD1	TRBJ1-5	NA	16	TGTGCCAGTAGTATCTTGGGCAGGGGGCGGTATCAGCCCCAGCATTTT	CASSILGRGRYQPQHF
TRBV6-5	TRBD1	TRBJ1-3	NA	15	TGTGCCAGCAGTTACGGGACAGGGACTGGAAACACCATATATTTT	CASSYGTGTGNTIYF
TRBV7-6	NA	TRBJ2-3	NA	12	TGTGCCAGCTCAGGTGTACGGGATACGCAGTATTTT	CASSGVRDTQYF
TRBV5-4	NA	TRBJ1-5	few	13	TGTGCCAGCAGCGTTCAGGGAAGTCAGCCCCAGCATTTT	CASSVQGSQPQHF
TRBV7-8	TRBD2	TRBJ2-1	NA	18	TGTGCCAGCAGCTTAGCCGGGACTAGCGGGACAACCTACAATGAGCAGTTCTTC	CASSLAGTSGTTYNEQFF
TRBV4-3	TRBD1	TRBJ1-4	NA	15	TGCGCCAGCAGCCAAGCGAGGACAGGGGTCGAAAAACTGTTTTTT	CASSQARTGVEKLFF
TRBV28	NA	TRBJ1-1	NA	12	TGTGCCAGCAGTCTCCTCGGCGGGGAAGCTTTCTTT	CASSLLGGEAFF
TRBV5-1	NA	TRBJ1-3	NA	16	TGCGCCAGCAGCTTGGCCGGTGACGGGTCTGGAAACACCATATATTTT	CASSLAGDGSGNTIYF
TRBV19	TRBD1	TRBJ2-1	NA	14	TGTGCCAGTGCAGCCGGGACAGGGGGCAATGAGCAGTTCTTC	CASAAGTGGNEQFF
TRBV5-1	TRBD2	TRBJ2-7	NA	17	TGCGCCAGCAGCCTGACTAGCGGGAGGGGTAACATCTACGAGCAGTACTTC	CASSLTSGRGNIYEQYF
TRBV12-5	NA	TRBJ2-1	NA	13	TGTGCTAGTGGTTTGGCCAGCTACAATGAGCAGTTCTTC	CASGLASYNEQFF
TRBV7-9	NA	TRBJ2-2	medium-sized	15	TGTGCCAGCAGCTTAACGGGGGAGAACACCGGGGAGCTGTTTTTT	CASSLTGENTGELFF
TRBV7-2	NA	TRBJ1-1	NA	14	TGTGCCAGCAGCTTAAATTCTAAGAACACTGAAGCTTTCTTT	CASSLNSKNTEAFF
TRBV27	NA	TRBJ2-3	once	15	TGTGCCAGCAGTCCCCTTGAGACTAGCACAGATACGCAGTATTTT	CASSPLETSTDTQYF
TRBV18	NA	TRBJ2-1	NA	15	TGTGCCAGCTCACTCCCCAAGAGACACGGCAATGAGCAGTTCTTC	CASSLPKRHGNEQFF
TRBV18	TRBD2	TRBJ2-1	NA	16	TGTGCCAGCTCCCCACCCGGGACTAGCGATTACAATGAGCAGTTCTTC	CASSPPGTSDYNEQFF
TRBV11-2	TRBD1	TRBJ1-2	NA	16	TGTGCCAGCAGCATCTCTCCGGGGGGGACAGGATATGGCTACACCTTC	CASSISPGGTGYGYTF
TRBV2	NA	TRBJ2-2	NA	13	TGTGCCAGCAGTAGGATCGCCACCGGGGAGCTGTTTTTT	CASSRIATGELFF
TRBV11-2	NA	TRBJ2-1	NA	16	TGTGCCAGCAGCTTAGATCGTGGAAGGGGGTTCAATGAGCAGTTCTTC	CASSLDRGRGFNEQFF
TRBV25-1	NA	TRBJ2-5	once	14	TGTGCCAGCAGTGACCCGGGATTTCAAGAGACCCAGTACTTC	CASSDPGFQETQYF
TRBV10-3	NA	TRBJ1-1	NA	12	TGTGCCATCACTGGAGGGGGCACTGAAGCTTTCTTT	CAITGGGTEAFF
TRBV9	TRBD1	TRBJ1-2	NA	14	TGTGCCAGCAGCGCGGACAGGGGAGAGTCTGGCTACACCTTC	CASSADRGESGYTF
TRBV18	TRBD1	TRBJ2-6	NA	16	TGTGCCAGCTCACAAGACAGGGGCTCTGGGGCCAACGTCCTGACTTTC	CASSQDRGSGANVLTF
TRBV4-3	NA	TRBJ1-3	NA	16	TGCGCCAGCAGCCAAGATGGCCCGGGTACGGGAAACACCATATATTTT	CASSQDGPGTGNTIYF
TRBV5-1	TRBD2	TRBJ2-3	NA	16	TGCGCCAGCAGCCCCGGACTAGGCCACTCCCTAGATACGCAGTATTTT	CASSPGLGHSLDTQYF
TRBV28	NA	TRBJ2-5	NA	12	TGTGCCAGCATCGGCTTCGGGGAGACCCAGTACTTC	CASIGFGETQYF
TRBV5-1	NA	TRBJ2-3	NA	13	TGCGCCAGCAGTGTGGGGGGCACAGATACGCAGTATTTT	CASSVGGTDTQYF
TRBV19	NA	TRBJ1-3	NA	16	TGTGCCAGTAGTATAGGATTTCAGTCCTCTGGAAACACCATATATTTT	CASSIGFQSSGNTIYF
TRBV2	NA	TRBJ1-2	NA	14	TGTGCCAGCAGTGGGGTGTCAGCCAACTATGGCTACACCTTC	CASSGVSANYGYTF
TRBV2	NA	TRBJ2-6	NA	15	TGTGCCAGCAGGGAAAAGCACTCTGGGGCCAACGTCCTGACTTTC	CASREKHSGANVLTF
TRBV19	NA	TRBJ2-5	NA	14	TGTGCCAGTAGCTCGGGACCTCCAGGCGAGACCCAGTACTTC	CASSSGPPGETQYF
TRBV9	TRBD1	TRBJ1-4	NA	16	TGTGCCAGCAGCACCGGGACAGATACAACTAATGAAAAACTGTTTTTT	CASSTGTDTTNEKLFF
TRBV7-3	NA	TRBJ2-7	NA	15	TGTGCCAGCAGCTTAGAGGACCGCGGGGGCAACGAGCAGTACTTC	CASSLEDRGGNEQYF
TRBV2	NA	TRBJ2-7	NA	12	TGTGCCAGCAGTGACCCAGCGAGGGAGCAGTACTTC	CASSDPAREQYF
TRBV6-4	NA	TRBJ1-6	few	13	TGTGCCAGCAGTGACTCGGAGAGCTCACCCCTCCACTTT	CASSDSESSPLHF
TRBV5-6	NA	TRBJ2-7	NA	12	TGTGCCAGCAGCCAAGACCGCTACGAGCAGTACTTC	CASSQDRYEQYF
TRBV28	NA	TRBJ1-5	NA	15	TGTGCCAGCAGTTTAAAACACCCTAAGGGACAGCCCCAGCATTTT	CASSLKHPKGQPQHF
TRBV7-6	NA	TRBJ1-2	NA	15	TGTGCCAGCCCATCGTCGGACACGCATAACTATGGCTACACCTTC	CASPSSDTHNYGYTF
TRBV6-1	NA	TRBJ2-1	NA	14	TGTGCCAGCAGTGAACGAGAGGGCCGGGGTGAGCAGTTCTTC	CASSEREGRGEQFF
TRBV4-3	TRBD2	TRBJ2-5	NA	16	TGCGCCAGCAGCCAGGCGGGACTAGCGGGACAAGAGACCCAGTACTTC	CASSQAGLAGQETQYF
TRBV11-2	NA	TRBJ2-2	NA	16	TGTGCCAGCAGCTATGAACCGGGACCGCTGACCGGGGAGCTGTTTTTT	CASSYEPGPLTGELFF
TRBV2	NA	TRBJ2-1	NA	14	TGTGCCAGCACGAGTGCCCTGAAATCGAATGAGCAGTTCTTC	CASTSALKSNEQFF
TRBV19	TRBD1	TRBJ1-4	NA	16	TGTGCCAGTAGTATATTTACCCAGGGGGCCGGAGAAAAACTGTTTTTT	CASSIFTQGAGEKLFF
TRBV28	NA	TRBJ2-2	NA	14	TGTGCCAGCATCCAGACGGCGAACACCGGGGAGCTGTTTTTT	CASIQTANTGELFF
TRBV5-1	NA	TRBJ2-7	NA	14	TGCGCCAGCCAAGGGGGGGGCGCCTCCTACGAGCAGTACTTC	CASQGGGASYEQYF
TRBV11-2	TRBD1	TRBJ2-5	NA	14	TGTGCCAGCACCATTACAGGGGGCCAAGAGACCCAGTACTTC	CASTITGGQETQYF
TRBV21-1	NA	TRBJ2-2	few	14	TGTGCCAGCAGCAAGCCGGATAACACCGGGGAGCTGTTTTTT	CASSKPDNTGELFF
TRBV11-3	NA	TRBJ2-1	NA	15	TGTGCCAGCAGCTTAGCGCAGGGGGCGGGGGGTGAGCAGTTCTTC	CASSLAQGAGGEQFF
TRBV27	NA	TRBJ2-2	NA	11	TGTGCCAGCAGTTTAGCCGGGGAGCTGTTTTTT	CASSLAGELFF